The 12 T cell receptor beta chains in this list originate from one sample, sequenced in a study of CXCR3-negative and CXCR3-positive naive CD8 T cells (dated 2019 in TCRdb). Study-wide conclusions, independent of this receptor: Compared with CXCR3-negative naive cells, CXCR3-positive naive cells had TRB CDR3s with higher hydrophobicity (lower Kidera factor 4), lower energy, and higher strength and volume indices.

No antigen has been identified for these receptors. TCRdb names NextSeq 550 as the instrument used. The Human TCR Profiling Kit (MiLaboratory) was used to prepare UMI-labeled 5' RACE TRB cDNA libraries. After TCRdb reprocessed the reads, each CDR3 protein sequence was kept as one row, without DNA. This sample's table carries tens of thousands of distinct CDR3 sequences. About 0.62% of the sample is taken by the ten largest. The specimen sequenced was naive CXCR3+ CD8+ T cells from blood. According to the study, the label for this sample's cell subset or site signals: CD45RO-CCR7+CD27+CD95- naive CD8+ T cells expressing CXCR3 (TNR3+). These receptors originate from a human donor in good health. Some clones in this sample may be carry-over from other donors' samples.

The chain recombines TRBV19 with TRBJ2-7; TCRdb's D gene call, TRBD1, goes unchecked for lack of DNA. CDR3 size: 15 residues. Germline values: CDR1 LNHDA, CDR2 SQIVND (reference sequence). Here the CDR3 reads CASSIGGTPTYEQYF.

The chain carries TRBV28 and TRBJ1-5; TCRdb's assignment of TRBD1 cannot be checked, as there is no DNA. The CDR3 covers 17 residues. Looked up from germline, CDR1 is MDHEN and CDR2 is SYDVKM. The CDR3 loop is CASSSPRSTSSYQPQHF.

This sequence joins TRBV28 and TRBJ1-5; the TCRdb call, TRBD1, lacks DNA for checking. The V gene's germline CDR1 is MDHEN and CDR2 SYDVKM. CDR3 length: 14 amino acids. The CDR3 protein is CASSLDTSNQPQHF.

The genes are TRBV12-3 or TRBV12-4 and TRBJ2-5. There are 14 residues in the CDR3. The CDR3 loop is CASSFQGRPETQYF.

The chain couples TRBV9 to TRBJ2-1; TCRdb calls TRBD2, which cannot be checked without DNA. This CDR3 contains 17 residues. CDR1 and CDR2 from the germline V gene are SGDLS and YYNGEE. This chain's CDR3 is CASSVGTGGPDRNEQFF.

This chain connects TRBV28 to TRBJ1-2. This CDR3 comprises 14 residues. Germline V CDR1 and CDR2: MDHEN, SYDVKM. CDR3 sequence: CASSFMGELHGYTF.

V is TRBV7-9 and J is TRBJ1-3. Germline V CDR1 and CDR2: SEHNR, FQNEAQ (reference sequence). CDR3 length: 12 residues. CDR3 sequence: CASSLGGNTIYF.

The chain combines TRBV29-1 with TRBJ2-2; TCRdb's D call of TRBD2 is untestable without DNA. CDR3 size: 14 residues. CDR1 is SQVTM, CDR2 ANQGSEA, per germline. This chain's CDR3 is CSVPSGRAGGELFF.

The J gene is TRBJ2-1, the V gene TRBV27; the D gene TCRdb calls, TRBD2, cannot be checked with no DNA. Germline assignment: CDR1 MNHEY and CDR2 SMNVEV (reference sequence). This CDR3 comprises 14 residues. The CDR3 spells CASSPQGLYNEQFF.

The chain carries TRBV6-5 and TRBJ1-6; TCRdb's D call, TRBD1, is unchecked because there is no DNA. Germline V gene sequence: CDR1 MNHEY, CDR2 SVGAGI. CDR3 size: 14 residues. The CDR3 spells CASSQSGGGSPLHF.

This chain uses TRBV29-1 with TRBJ1-1; TCRdb's D call of TRBD1 is untestable without DNA. The CDR3 extends over 11 amino acids. The germline CDR1 and CDR2 sequences are SQVTM and ANQGSEA. CDR3 sequence: CSPWVNTEAFF.

The chain links TRBV18 to TRBJ2-3; TCRdb lists TRBD1, though no DNA is available to test this call. The CDR3 covers 15 residues. From germline, CDR1 is KGHSH and CDR2 LQKENI. This CDR3 is CASSPGDVSTDTQYF. Full variable domain (rest looked up from reference TRBV18 and TRBJ2-3): NAGVMQNPRHLVRRRGQEARLRCSPMKGHSHVYWYRQLPEEGLKFMVYLQKENIIDESGMPKERFSAEFPKEGPSILRIQQVVRGDSAAYFCASSPGDVSTDTQYFGPGTRLTVL.